The entry that follows covers one T cell receptor (beta chain) sequence. Its recognized antigen is unknown. There are no base qualities to consult, and no much larger clone falls within one base. This specimen comes from a study of blood T cell repertoires in COVID-19 (dated by TCRdb to the early 2020s). Some background on the complete study: The collaborator samples originated in the United States, Italy and Spain and spanned the acute and convalescent phases of COVID-19. The sample metadata nearly always contained a de-identified subject ID, COVID-19 status, age in years and sex. The repertoires were released in a freely available public database meant as a resource for research on the immune response to SARS-CoV-2. Where available, HLA class I and class II types were obtained from metadata supplied by the sample provider rather than from assay-based typing. Samples were obtained from the ongoing ImmuneRACE study (first 160 participants) and from over a thousand subjects provided by 6 global collaborators. Deeply sampled blood TCRbeta repertoires from subjects exposed to, actively infected with, or recovered from COVID-19 were included in the dataset. The material from the prospective study consisted of cDNA or gDNA derived from T cells, B-cell-depleted T cells, or PBMCs. Paper-wide results and their limitations: Clinical and demographic metadata were provided uncurated, with the amount varying by source and participant.

TCRbeta CDR3 regions were amplified from genomic DNA using the immunoSEQ Assay, a bias-controlled multiplex PCR. The authors' analysis ran thus. Nucleated cell counts per sample were estimated from amplification of reference gene primers within the assay. To quantify the absolute abundance of each unique TCRbeta CDR3 rearrangement, sequence reads were collapsed and filtered. For each sample, productive Simpson clonality was calculated by taking the square root of Simpson's diversity index across productive rearrangements. Imported from immuneACCESS, the table was reduced by TCRdb to in-frame sequences with V and J called. These copies leave out some clones; in studies compared against another copy, an unresolved V gene accounts for under half, and the cause of the remainder is not known. The D gene and trimming were derived from the DNA, and the V and J assignments and clone size from that table. The sample table contains around 370,000 clones; only one count was recorded for around 91% of them. Of the sample, around 3.5% is held by the ten largest clones.

For CDR1 and CDR2, the germline V gene lists SGHNT and YENEEA. Trimming leaves V shorter by 10 bases and J shorter by 1 base, with the junction holding 4 bases beyond the gene matches. The CDR3 spans 13 residues, from the cysteine through the phenylalanine. CDR3 DNA only is kept here, 39 bases in frame from base 1. Samples from volunteer blood donors who had recovered from COVID-19 were contributed by a second Seattle source. Collaborating institutions collected whole blood in K2EDTA tubes following their own protocols. For TCRbeta analysis, collaborators shipped samples in one of three forms: frozen whole blood, isolated PBMCs, or DNA extracted from either of those sample types.

The TCR originated in a young woman who had recovered from COVID-19. The V and J genes are TRBV11-3 and TRBJ2-5, and 9 bases in between align with TRBD2. Source material: peripheral blood. The CDR3 region: CATAGGSQETQYF. The DNA is TGTGCCACCGCGGGAGGGTCCCAAGAGACCCAGTACTTC.